This entry lists 19 T cell receptor beta chains sequenced from one sample in a study of cytomegalovirus exposure and HLA in healthy donors. The PCR ran on 60 Vbeta and 13 Jbeta primers. The data were produced by immunoSEQ multiplex PCR, yet TCRdb's version contains in-frame clones alone and is incomplete. The repertoire holds 200,000 or so clones, with about 72% as singletons. Input material: PBMCs. The origin of the receptors is a male donor in good health and CMV-seronegative.

This clone was seen at least ten times. The V and J genes are TRBV6-5 and TRBJ2-1; D is possibly TRBD2 (5 bases). The CDR3 contains 13 residues. Germline-derived CDR1 and CDR2 are MNHEY and SVGAGI. The V end lost 9 bases, the J end lost 8 bases, and 17 bases lay between the germline ends. For the CDR3, the DNA is TGTGCCAGTAAAAGATTGCGGGTCCATGAGCAGTTCTTC. Its translation: CASKRLRVHEQFF.

J is TRBJ1-5 and V is TRBV5-1; 10 positions match TRBD1. From germline, CDR1 is SGHRS and CDR2 YFSETQ. This CDR3 has 16 amino acids. J gave up 5 bases and V 4 bases, and 9 bases lay outside the gene matches. CDR3 in DNA: TGCGCCAGCAGCCGACGGGTGGGGACAGGGGATCAGCCCCAGCATTTT. This encodes CASSRRVGTGDQPQHF.

In DNA, the CDR3 is TGTGCCAGCAGGTCCGATACTAGCGGGCGGAATGAGCAGTTCTTC. Translating gives CASRSDTSGRNEQFF. This rearrangement joins TRBV25-1 to TRBJ2-1, with 9 bases identical to TRBD2. Germline assignment: CDR1 MGHDK and CDR2 SYGVNS. The CDR3 has 15 residues. V lost 6 bases and J lost 7; bases outside the gene matches: 10.

This chain uses TRBV6-1 with TRBJ2-2; D remains ambiguous. The V end lost 4 bases, the J end lost 6 bases, and 9 bases lay between the germline ends. The CDR3 is made up of 13 amino acids. CDR1 and CDR2 from the germline V gene are MNHNS and SASEGT. CDR3 in DNA: TGTGCCAGCAGTGCCCGATACTCCGGGGAGCTGTTTTTT. Translated, it gives CASSARYSGELFF.

Only one count was recorded for this clone. The rearrangement uses TRBV6-5 and TRBJ1-5, with 10 positions matching TRBD1. The CDR3 runs 14 residues. From germline, CDR1 is MNHEY and CDR2 SVGAGI. The V segment lost 6 bases and the J segment 6 bases; nucleotides outside the gene matches: 5. The chain's CDR3 is CASRPRTGGQPQHF. CDR3 coding DNA: TGTGCCAGCAGGCCCCGGACAGGGGGTCAGCCCCAGCATTTT.

The V gene is TRBV6-6, the J gene TRBJ2-7, with 10 bases aligning to TRBD2. The CDR3 has 15 amino acids. Germline trimming cut 5 bases from V and 5 bases from J; bases unmatched to any gene: 9. CDR1 is MNHNY and CDR2 is SVGAGI in the germline V gene (reference sequence). As DNA, the CDR3 is TGTGCCAGCAGTGACCCAGCGGGAGGGCGAAACGAGCAGTACTTC. Protein: CASSDPAGGRNEQYF.

The chain combines TRBV11-1 with TRBJ2-1; 7 nucleotides match TRBD2. From germline, CDR1 is SGHAT and CDR2 FQDESV (reference sequence). Trimming removed 5 bases from V and 4 bases from J; junction bases left unmatched: 14. The CDR3 totals 17 residues. The CDR3 protein is CASSPREGGKGYNEQFF. In nucleotides, the CDR3 is TGTGCCAGCAGCCCTAGGGAGGGCGGGAAGGGTTACAATGAGCAGTTCTTC.

The chain uses TRBV19 and TRBJ1-3; TRBD1 agrees at 7 bases. Germline CDR1 reads LNHDA; CDR2 reads SQIVND (reference sequence). CDR3 length: 13 amino acids. With V trimmed by 6 bases and J by 2 bases, 1 base remained unmatched. The CDR3 protein is CASSGTAGNTIYF. Here the CDR3 DNA reads TGTGCCAGTAGCGGGACAGCTGGAAACACCATATATTTT.

The genes are TRBV13 and TRBJ2-1; 10 bases are shared with TRBD2. Trimming cost V 5 bases and J 7 bases; bases outside gene matches: 8. Per germline, CDR1 PRHDT and CDR2 FYEKMQ (reference sequence). The CDR3 extends over 15 amino acids. The CDR3 DNA is TGTGCCAGCAGCGCTTCTAGCGGGAGTGAAAATGAGCAGTTCTTC. Translated, it gives CASSASSGSENEQFF.

The chain employs TRBV7-3 and TRBJ2-2; 7 nucleotides line up with TRBD1. Germline V gene sequence: CDR1 SGHTA, CDR2 FQGTGA. J was trimmed by 9 bases and V by 6 bases; bases with no gene match: 7. The length of the CDR3 is 13 residues. For the CDR3, the DNA is TGTGCCAGCAGATCGGGACAGTTCCGGGAGCTGTTTTTT. It codes for CASRSGQFRELFF. Complete variable domain (other parts from reference TRBV7-3 and TRBJ2-2): GAGVSQTPSNKVTEKGKYVELRCDPISGHTALYWYRQSLGQGPEFLIYFQGTGAADDSGLPNDRFFAVRPEGSVSTLKIQRTERGDSAVYLCASRSGQFRELFFGEGSRLTVL.

CDR3 sequence (DNA): TGCGCCAGCAGCCCCGGACAGGGTAAAGAGACCCAGTACTTC. Protein sequence: CASSPGQGKETQYF. V is TRBV5-1 and J is TRBJ2-5; 8 bases align to TRBD1. CDR3 size: 14 residues. Germline assignment: CDR1 SGHRS and CDR2 YFSETQ. Unmatched junction bases numbered 5, after V lost 4 bases and J lost 3 bases. The full variable domain, completed using reference TRBV5-1 and TRBJ2-5, is KAGVTQTPRYLIKTRGQQVTLSCSPISGHRSVSWYQQTPGQGLQFLFEYFSETQRNKGNFPGRFSGRQFSNSRSEMNVSTLELGDSALYLCASSPGQGKETQYFGPGTRLLVL.

This clone has only a few counts. The genes are TRBV29-1 and TRBJ1-1, with no clear D. The CDR3 sequence is 11 residues long. Germline lookup yields CDR1 SQVTM and CDR2 ANQGSEA. V was cut by 5 bases and J by 8 bases, with 12 bases left in between. Written as DNA, the CDR3 is TGCAGCGTTACCCAGGTAGGAGAAGCTTTCTTT. Encoded protein: CSVTQVGEAFF.

This clone has just one count. The chain employs TRBV19 and TRBJ2-2; 10 positions match TRBD1. Germline CDR1 LNHDA, CDR2 SQIVND (reference sequence). V gave up 8 bases and J gave up 5 bases; unmatched junction bases: 2. This CDR3 region has 13 residues. CDR3 in amino acids: CASDRGRTGELFF. The DNA for the CDR3 is TGTGCCAGTGACAGGGGGCGGACCGGGGAGCTGTTTTTT.

This clone was recorded a few times. The chain carries TRBV4-1 and TRBJ1-1; D may be TRBD1 (6 bases). Trimming removed 4 bases at V and 0 bases at J, with 21 bases between. CDR1 MGHRA and CDR2 YSYEKL come from the germline V gene. The CDR3 sequence is 18 residues long. The CDR3 loop is CASSLIYGQRSMNTEAFF. As DNA, the CDR3 is TGCGCCAGCAGCCTAATATATGGACAGCGTAGTATGAACACTGAAGCTTTCTTT.

The chain is built from TRBV6-5 and TRBJ1-2; 9 bases fit TRBD1. Germline V CDR1 and CDR2: MNHEY, SVGAGI. V gave up 7 bases and J gave up 4 bases; unmatched junction bases: 7. This CDR3 has 14 residues. CDR3 coding DNA: TGTGCCAGCAATAGCGGGACAGGGTCCTATGGCTACACCTTC. The encoded protein is CASNSGTGSYGYTF.

This chain links TRBV7-6 with TRBJ1-3, with D possibly matching TRBD1 (6 bases). Between the trimmed V and J ends, which lost 2 bases and 0 bases, there was a span of 11 bases. In germline, CDR1 is SGHVS, CDR2 FNYEAQ. The length of the CDR3 is 16 residues. CDR3 amino acids: CASSLSSGASGNTIYF. The CDR3, as DNA: TGTGCCAGCAGCTTATCCTCAGGGGCCTCTGGAAACACCATATATTTT.

This chain joins TRBV5-4 and TRBJ1-2, with 8 bases lining up with TRBD1. V dropped 0 bases and J dropped 4; count of bases not matched to a gene: 5. Germline V gene sequence: CDR1 SGHNT, CDR2 YYREEE (reference sequence). The CDR3 sequence is 15 residues long. In DNA form, the CDR3 reads TGTGCCAGCAGCTTGGGGCCGGGACAGGCCTATGGCTACACCTTC. Protein: CASSLGPGQAYGYTF.

The sample holds one count of this clone. Different DNA sequences within this sample yield the same CDR3. This chain connects TRBV19 to TRBJ2-3; 7 nucleotides agree with TRBD1. V trimming: 4 bases; J trimming: 3 bases; junction bases outside the gene matches: 4. Germline CDR1 is LNHDA and CDR2 is SQIVND (reference sequence). This CDR3 region has 14 residues. The DNA for the CDR3 is TGTGCCAGTAGTAGGAACAGGGGAACAGATACGCAGTATTTT. Residues: CASSRNRGTDTQYF.

This chain joins TRBV18 and TRBJ1-3; TRBD1 agrees at 7 bases. The CDR3 covers 14 residues. CDR1 and CDR2 (germline): KGHSH, LQKENI. V lost 3 bases to trimming and J lost 5 bases; unmatched junction nucleotides: 4. CDR3 residues: CASSPSGQRNTIYF. For the CDR3, the DNA is TGTGCCAGCTCACCTTCGGGACAGCGAAACACCATATATTTT.